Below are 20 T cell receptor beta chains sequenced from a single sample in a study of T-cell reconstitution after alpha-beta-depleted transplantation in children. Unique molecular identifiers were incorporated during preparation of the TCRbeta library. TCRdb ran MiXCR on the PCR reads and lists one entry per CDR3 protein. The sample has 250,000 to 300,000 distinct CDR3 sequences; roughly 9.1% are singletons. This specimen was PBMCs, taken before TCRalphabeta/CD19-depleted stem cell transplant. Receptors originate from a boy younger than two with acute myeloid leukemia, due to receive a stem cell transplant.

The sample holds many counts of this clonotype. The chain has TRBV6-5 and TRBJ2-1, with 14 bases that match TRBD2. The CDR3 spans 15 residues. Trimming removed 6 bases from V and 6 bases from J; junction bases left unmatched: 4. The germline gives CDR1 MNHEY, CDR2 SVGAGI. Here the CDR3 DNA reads TGTGCCAGCAGCAGACTAGCGGGAGGGCGCAATGAGCAGTTCTTC. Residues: CASSRLAGGRNEQFF.

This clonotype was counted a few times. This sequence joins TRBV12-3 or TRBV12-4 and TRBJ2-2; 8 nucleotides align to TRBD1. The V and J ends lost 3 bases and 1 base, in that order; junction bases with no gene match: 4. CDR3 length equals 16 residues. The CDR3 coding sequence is TGTGCCAGCAGTTTCTCGGGACAGGTGAACACCGGGGAGCTGTTTTTT. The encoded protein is CASSFSGQVNTGELFF.

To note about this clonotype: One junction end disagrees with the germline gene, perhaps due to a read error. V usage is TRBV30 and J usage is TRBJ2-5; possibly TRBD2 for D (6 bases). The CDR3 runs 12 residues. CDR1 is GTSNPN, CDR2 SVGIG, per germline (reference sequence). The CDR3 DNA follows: TGTGCCTCCCGGGACTTCGGGGAGACCCAGTGCTTC. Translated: CASRDFGETQCF.

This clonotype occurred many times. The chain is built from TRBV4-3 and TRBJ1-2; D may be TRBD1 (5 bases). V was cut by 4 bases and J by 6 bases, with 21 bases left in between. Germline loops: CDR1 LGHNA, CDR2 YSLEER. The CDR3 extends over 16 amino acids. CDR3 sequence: CASSRGFGGESNGYTF. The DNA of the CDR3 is TGCGCCAGCAGCCGTGGATTCGGAGGGGAATCAAATGGCTACACCTTC.

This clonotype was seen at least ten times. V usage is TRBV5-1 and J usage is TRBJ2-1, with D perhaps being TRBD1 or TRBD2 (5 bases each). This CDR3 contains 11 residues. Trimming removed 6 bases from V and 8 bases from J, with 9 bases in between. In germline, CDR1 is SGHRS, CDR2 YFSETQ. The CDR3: CASMGVYEQFF. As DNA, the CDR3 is TGCGCCAGCATGGGGGTTTATGAGCAGTTCTTC.

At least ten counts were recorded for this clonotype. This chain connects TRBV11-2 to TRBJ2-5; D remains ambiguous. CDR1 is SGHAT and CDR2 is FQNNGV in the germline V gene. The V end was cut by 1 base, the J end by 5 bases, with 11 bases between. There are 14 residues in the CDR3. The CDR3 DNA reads TGTGCCAGCAGCTTAGGCAGCGTCTCGGAGACCCAGTACTTC. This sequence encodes CASSLGSVSETQYF.

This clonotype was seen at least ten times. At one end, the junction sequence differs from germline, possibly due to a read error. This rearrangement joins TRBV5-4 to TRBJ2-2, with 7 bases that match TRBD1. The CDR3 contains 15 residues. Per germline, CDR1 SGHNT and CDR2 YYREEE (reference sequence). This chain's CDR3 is CASSLAGTGAGVLFF. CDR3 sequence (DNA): TGTGCCAGCAGCTTGGCGGGTACAGGGGCCGGGGTGCTGTTTTTT.

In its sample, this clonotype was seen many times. Written as DNA, the CDR3 is TGTGCCACCAGTAACCGACAGGTTCCTTACGAGCAGTACTTC. Translated: CATSNRQVPYEQYF. The rearrangement uses TRBV24-1 and TRBJ2-7; tentative D call: TRBD1 (6 bases). Trimming took off 6 bases at V and 4 bases at J, with 15 bases between the two ends. CDR3 size: 14 residues. Germline V CDR1 and CDR2: KGHDR, SFDVKD.

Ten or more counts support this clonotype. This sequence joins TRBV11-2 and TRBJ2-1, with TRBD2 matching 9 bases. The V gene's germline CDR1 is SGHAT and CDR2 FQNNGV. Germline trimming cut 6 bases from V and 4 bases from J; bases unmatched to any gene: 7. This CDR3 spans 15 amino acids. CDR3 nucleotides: TGTGCCAGCAGTGGGGCTAGCGGGACTTACAATGAGCAGTTCTTC. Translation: CASSGASGTYNEQFF.

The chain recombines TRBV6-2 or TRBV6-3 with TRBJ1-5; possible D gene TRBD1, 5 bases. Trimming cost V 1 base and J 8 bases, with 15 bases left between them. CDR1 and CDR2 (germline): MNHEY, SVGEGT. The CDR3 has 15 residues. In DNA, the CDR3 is TGTGCCAGCAGTTACTTGGGGGGGGGTAATAAGCCCCAGCATTTT. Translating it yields CASSYLGGGNKPQHF.

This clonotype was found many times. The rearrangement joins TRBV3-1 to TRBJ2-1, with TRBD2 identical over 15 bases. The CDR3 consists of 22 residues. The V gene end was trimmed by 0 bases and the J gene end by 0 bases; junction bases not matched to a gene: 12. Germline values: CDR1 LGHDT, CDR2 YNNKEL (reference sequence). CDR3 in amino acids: CASSQDFGLAGGPVPSYNEQFF. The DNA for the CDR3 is TGTGCCAGCAGCCAAGATTTCGGACTAGCGGGAGGGCCTGTTCCCTCCTACAATGAGCAGTTCTTC.

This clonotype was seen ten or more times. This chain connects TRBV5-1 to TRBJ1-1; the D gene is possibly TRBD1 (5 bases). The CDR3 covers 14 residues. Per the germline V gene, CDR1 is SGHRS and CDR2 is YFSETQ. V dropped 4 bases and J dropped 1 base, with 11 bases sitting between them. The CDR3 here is CASSAREGNTEAFF. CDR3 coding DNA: TGCGCCAGCAGCGCCAGGGAAGGGAACACTGAAGCTTTCTTT. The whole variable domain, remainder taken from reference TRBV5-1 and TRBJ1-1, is KAGVTQTPRYLIKTRGQQVTLSCSPISGHRSVSWYQQTPGQGLQFLFEYFSETQRNKGNFPGRFSGRQFSNSRSEMNVSTLELGDSALYLCASSAREGNTEAFFGQGTRLTVV.

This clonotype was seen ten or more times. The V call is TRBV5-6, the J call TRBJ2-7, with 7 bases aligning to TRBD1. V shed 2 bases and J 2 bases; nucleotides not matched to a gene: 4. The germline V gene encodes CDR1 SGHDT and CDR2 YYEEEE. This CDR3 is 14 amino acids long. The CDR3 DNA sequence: TGTGCCAGCAGCTTCCGACAGGGCCCCTACGAGCAGTACTTC. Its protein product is CASSFRQGPYEQYF. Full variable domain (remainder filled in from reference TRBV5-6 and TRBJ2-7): DAGVTQSPTHLIKTRGQQVTLRCSPKSGHDTVSWYQQALGQGPQFIFQYYEEEERQRGNFPDRFSGHQFPNYSSELNVNALLLGDSALYLCASSFRQGPYEQYFGPGTRLTVT.

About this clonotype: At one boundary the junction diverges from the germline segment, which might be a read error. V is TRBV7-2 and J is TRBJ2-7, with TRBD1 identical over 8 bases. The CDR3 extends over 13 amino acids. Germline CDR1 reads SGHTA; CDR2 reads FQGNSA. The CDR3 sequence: CVSSRDRSYEQYF. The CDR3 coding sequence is TGTGTCAGCAGCCGGGACAGGTCCTACGAGCAGTACTTC.

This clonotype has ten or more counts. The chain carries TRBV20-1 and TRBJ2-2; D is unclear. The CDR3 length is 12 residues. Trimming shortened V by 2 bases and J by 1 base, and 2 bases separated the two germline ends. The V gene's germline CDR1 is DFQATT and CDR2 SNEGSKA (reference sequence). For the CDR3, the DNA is TGCAGTGCTAGACAGAACACCGGGGAGCTGTTTTTT. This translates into CSARQNTGELFF.

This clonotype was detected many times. The CDR3 here is CSASDPNLRGAFF. The DNA of the CDR3 is TGCAGTGCTTCGGACCCGAATCTCAGGGGAGCTTTCTTT. This chain connects TRBV20-1 to TRBJ1-1; the D gene is possibly TRBD1 (6 bases). Germline-derived CDR1 and CDR2 are DFQATT and SNEGSKA (reference sequence). The CDR3 extends over 13 amino acids. V gave up 5 bases and J gave up 10 bases, with 20 bases separating them.

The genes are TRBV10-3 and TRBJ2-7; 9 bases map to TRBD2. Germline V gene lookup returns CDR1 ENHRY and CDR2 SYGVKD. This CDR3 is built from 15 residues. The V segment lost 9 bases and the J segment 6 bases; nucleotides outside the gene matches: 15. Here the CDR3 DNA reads TGTGCCATGGGCCCCGGGCTTAGCGGGAGTGGCGAGCAGTACTTC. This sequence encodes CAMGPGLSGSGEQYF.

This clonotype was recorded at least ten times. CDR3 nucleotides: TGTGCCAGCAGTCTCGGACTAGCGGGAGTTTGGGAGACCCAGTACTTC. Amino acid sequence: CASSLGLAGVWETQYF. This chain uses TRBV28 with TRBJ2-5, with TRBD2 matching 13 bases. V gave up 5 bases and J gave up 5 bases; unmatched junction bases: 8. CDR1 is MDHEN and CDR2 is SYDVKM in the germline V gene. This CDR3 contains 16 residues.

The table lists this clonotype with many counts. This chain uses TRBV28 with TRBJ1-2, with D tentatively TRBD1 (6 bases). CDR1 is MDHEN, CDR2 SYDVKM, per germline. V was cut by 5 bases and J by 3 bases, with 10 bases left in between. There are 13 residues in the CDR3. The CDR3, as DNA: TGTGCCAGCAGTGCCCAGGGGTACTATGGCTACACCTTC. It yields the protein CASSAQGYYGYTF.

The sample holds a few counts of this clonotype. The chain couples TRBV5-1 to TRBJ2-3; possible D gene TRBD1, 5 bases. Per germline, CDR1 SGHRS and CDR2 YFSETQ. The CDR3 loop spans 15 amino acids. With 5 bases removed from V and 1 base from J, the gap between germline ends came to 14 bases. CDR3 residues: CASRPTGLRTDTQYF. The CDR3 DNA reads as TGCGCCAGCAGGCCTACAGGCCTACGCACAGATACGCAGTATTTT. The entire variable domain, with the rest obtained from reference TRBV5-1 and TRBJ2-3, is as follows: KAGVTQTPRYLIKTRGQQVTLSCSPISGHRSVSWYQQTPGQGLQFLFEYFSETQRNKGNFPGRFSGRQFSNSRSEMNVSTLELGDSALYLCASRPTGLRTDTQYFGPGTRLTVL.